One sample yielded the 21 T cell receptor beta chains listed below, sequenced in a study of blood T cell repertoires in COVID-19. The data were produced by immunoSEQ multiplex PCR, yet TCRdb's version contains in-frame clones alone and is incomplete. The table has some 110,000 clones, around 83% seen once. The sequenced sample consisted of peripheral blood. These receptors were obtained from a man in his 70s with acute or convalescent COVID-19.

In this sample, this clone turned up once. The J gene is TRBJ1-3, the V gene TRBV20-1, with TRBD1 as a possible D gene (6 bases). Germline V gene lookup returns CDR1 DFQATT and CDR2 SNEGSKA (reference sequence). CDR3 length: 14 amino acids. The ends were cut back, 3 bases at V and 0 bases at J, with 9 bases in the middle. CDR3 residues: CSASGGSSGNTIYF. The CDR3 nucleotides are TGCAGTGCTAGTGGGGGCAGCTCTGGAAACACCATATATTTT.

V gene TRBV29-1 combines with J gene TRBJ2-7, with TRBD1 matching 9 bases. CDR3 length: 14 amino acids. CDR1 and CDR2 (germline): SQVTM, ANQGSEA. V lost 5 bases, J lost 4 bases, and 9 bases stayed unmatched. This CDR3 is CSVIYGQGQYEQYF. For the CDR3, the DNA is TGCAGCGTTATCTACGGACAGGGGCAATACGAGCAGTACTTC.

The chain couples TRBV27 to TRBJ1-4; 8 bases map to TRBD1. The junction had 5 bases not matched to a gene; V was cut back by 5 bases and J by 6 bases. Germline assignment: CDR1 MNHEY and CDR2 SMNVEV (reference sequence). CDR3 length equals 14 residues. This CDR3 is CASSNDRGYEKLFF. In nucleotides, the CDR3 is TGTGCCAGCAGTAATGACAGGGGCTATGAAAAACTGTTTTTT.

The CDR3 DNA sequence: TGCAGTGCTAGTGGGTTAGCGGGAGTCGGCACCGGGGAGCTGTTTTTT. Amino acid sequence: CSASGLAGVGTGELFF. The rearrangement uses TRBV20-1 and TRBJ2-2; 9 bases are shared with TRBD2. Germline assignment: CDR1 DFQATT and CDR2 SNEGSKA (reference sequence). V was pared by 3 bases and J by 4 bases, with 9 bases of the junction left unmatched. The length of the CDR3 is 16 residues.

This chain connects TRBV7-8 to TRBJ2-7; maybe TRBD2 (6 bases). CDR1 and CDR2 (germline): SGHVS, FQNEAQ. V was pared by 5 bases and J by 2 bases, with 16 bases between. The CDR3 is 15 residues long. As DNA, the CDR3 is TGTGCCAGCAGCCGATGGAGAGGAGGGACCTACGAGCAGTACTTC. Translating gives CASSRWRGGTYEQYF.

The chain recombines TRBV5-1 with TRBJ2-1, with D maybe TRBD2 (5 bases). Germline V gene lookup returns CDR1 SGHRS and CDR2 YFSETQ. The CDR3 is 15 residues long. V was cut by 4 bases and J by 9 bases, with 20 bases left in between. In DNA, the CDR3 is TGCGCCAGCAGCCCCGGGGATCTCGGTAGTAGTGAGCAGTTCTTC. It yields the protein CASSPGDLGSSEQFF.

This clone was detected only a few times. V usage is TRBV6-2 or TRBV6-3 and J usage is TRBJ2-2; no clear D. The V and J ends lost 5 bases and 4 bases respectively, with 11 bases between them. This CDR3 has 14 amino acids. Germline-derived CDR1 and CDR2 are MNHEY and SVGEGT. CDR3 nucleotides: TGTGCCAGCAGTCTCAGGTTAGGCACCGGGGAGCTGTTTTTT. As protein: CASSLRLGTGELFF.

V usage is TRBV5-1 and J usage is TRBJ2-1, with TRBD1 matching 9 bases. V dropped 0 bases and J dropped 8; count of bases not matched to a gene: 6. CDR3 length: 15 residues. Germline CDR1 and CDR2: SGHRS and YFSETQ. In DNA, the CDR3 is TGCGCCAGCAGCTTGGAAGGACAGGGGTGGGATGAGCAGTTCTTC. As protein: CASSLEGQGWDEQFF.

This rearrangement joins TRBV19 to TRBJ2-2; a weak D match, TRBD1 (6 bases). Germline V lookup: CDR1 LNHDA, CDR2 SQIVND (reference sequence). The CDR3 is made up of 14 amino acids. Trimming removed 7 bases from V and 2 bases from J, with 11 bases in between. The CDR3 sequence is CASTDRLNTGELFF. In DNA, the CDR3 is TGTGCCAGTACCGACAGGCTTAACACCGGGGAGCTGTTTTTT. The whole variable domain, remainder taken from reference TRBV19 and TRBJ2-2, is DGGITQSPKYLFRKEGQNVTLSCEQNLNHDAMYWYRQDPGQGLRLIYYSQIVNDFQKGDIAEGYSVSREKKESFPLTVTSAQKNPTAFYLCASTDRLNTGELFFGEGSRLTVL.

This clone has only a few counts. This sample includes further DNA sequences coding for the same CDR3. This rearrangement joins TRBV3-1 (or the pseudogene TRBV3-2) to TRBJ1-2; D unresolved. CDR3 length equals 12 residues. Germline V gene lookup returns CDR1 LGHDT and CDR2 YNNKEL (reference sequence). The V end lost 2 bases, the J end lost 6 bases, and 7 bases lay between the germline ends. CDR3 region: CASSQTDNGYTF. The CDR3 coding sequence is TGTGCCAGCAGCCAAACAGACAATGGCTACACCTTC.

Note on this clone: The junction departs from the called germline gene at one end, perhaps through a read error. For the CDR3, the DNA is TGTGCCAGCAGCTCTACCACTAGGGATACTCAGTATTTT. Translating gives CASSSTTRDTQYF. This sequence joins TRBV5-6 and TRBJ2-3; tentative D call: TRBD2 (5 bases). The CDR3 runs to 13 residues. Germline values: CDR1 SGHDT, CDR2 YYEEEE.

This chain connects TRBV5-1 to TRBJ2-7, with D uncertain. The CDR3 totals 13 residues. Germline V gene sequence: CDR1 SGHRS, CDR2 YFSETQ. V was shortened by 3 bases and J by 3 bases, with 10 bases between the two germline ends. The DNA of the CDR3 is TGCGCCAGCAGCTCCTCCCCGGTCTACGAGCAGTACTTC. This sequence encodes CASSSSPVYEQYF.

The CDR3 nucleotides read TGTGCCAGCAGCCACACGGGACAGGGCTCCTATAATTCACCCCTCCACTTT. Translation gives CASSHTGQGSYNSPLHF. J is TRBJ1-6 and V is TRBV3-1 (or the pseudogene TRBV3-2); 9 bases fit TRBD1. This CDR3 region has 17 residues. Trimming removed 3 bases from V and 0 bases from J; junction bases left unmatched: 3. Germline-derived CDR1 and CDR2 are LGHDT and YNNKEL (reference sequence).

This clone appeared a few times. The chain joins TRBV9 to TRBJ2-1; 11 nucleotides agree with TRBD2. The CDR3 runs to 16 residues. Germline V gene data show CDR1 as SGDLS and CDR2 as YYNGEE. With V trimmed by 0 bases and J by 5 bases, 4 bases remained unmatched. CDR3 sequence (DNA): TGTGCCAGCAGCGTAGCTCCGGGACTAGCGGACAATGAGCAGTTCTTC. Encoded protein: CASSVAPGLADNEQFF.

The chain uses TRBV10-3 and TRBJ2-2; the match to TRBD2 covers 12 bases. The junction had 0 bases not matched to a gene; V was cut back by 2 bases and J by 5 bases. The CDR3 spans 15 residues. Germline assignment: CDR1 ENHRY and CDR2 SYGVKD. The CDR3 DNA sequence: TGTGCCATCAGTGAGCTAGCGGGGGGGACCGGGGAGCTGTTTTTT. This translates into CAISELAGGTGELFF.

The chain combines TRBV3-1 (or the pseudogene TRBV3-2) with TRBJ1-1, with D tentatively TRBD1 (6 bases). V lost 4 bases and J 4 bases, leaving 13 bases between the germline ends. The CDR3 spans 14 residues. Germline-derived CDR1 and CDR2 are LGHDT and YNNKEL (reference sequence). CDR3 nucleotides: TGTGCCAGCAGCCCGACAGGAAGGGGCACTGAAGCTTTCTTT. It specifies CASSPTGRGTEAFF.

CDR3 nucleotide sequence: TGTGCCAGCAGCCCTGTTGCCGGTAGCAATGAGCAGTTCTTC. Translated, it gives CASSPVAGSNEQFF. The rearrangement joins TRBV3-1 (or the pseudogene TRBV3-2) to TRBJ2-1; D uncertain. The CDR3 contains 14 residues. V gave up 4 bases and J gave up 6 bases, with 13 bases separating them. Germline V gene lookup returns CDR1 LGHDT and CDR2 YNNKEL (reference sequence).

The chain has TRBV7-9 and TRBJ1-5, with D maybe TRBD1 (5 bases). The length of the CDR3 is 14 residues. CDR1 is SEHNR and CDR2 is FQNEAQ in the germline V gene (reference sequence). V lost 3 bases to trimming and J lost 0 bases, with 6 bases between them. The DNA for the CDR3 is TGTGCCAGCAGCTTGACAGATAGCAATCAGCCCCAGCATTTT. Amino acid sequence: CASSLTDSNQPQHF. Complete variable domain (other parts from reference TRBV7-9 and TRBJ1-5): DTGVSQNPRHKITKRGQNVTFRCDPISEHNRLYWYRQTLGQGPEFLTYFQNEAQLEKSRLLSDRFSAERPKGSFSTLEIQRTEQGDSAMYLCASSLTDSNQPQHFGDGTRLSIL.

The CDR3 here is CATSRDLTGGDGYTF. DNA of the CDR3: TGTGCCACCAGCAGAGATCTAACAGGGGGGGATGGCTACACCTTC. The chain has TRBV15 and TRBJ1-2, with 8 nucleotides matching TRBD1. The CDR3 is made up of 15 amino acids. Trimming took 0 bases from V and 6 from J; bases not matched to a gene: 6. CDR1 is LNHNV and CDR2 is YYDKDF in the germline V gene (reference sequence).

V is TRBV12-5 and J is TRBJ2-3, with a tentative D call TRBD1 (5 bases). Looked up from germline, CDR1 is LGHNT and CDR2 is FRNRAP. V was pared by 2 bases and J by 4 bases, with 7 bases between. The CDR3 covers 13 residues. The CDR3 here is CASGLWGSDTQYF. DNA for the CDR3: TGTGCTAGTGGTTTGTGGGGCTCAGATACGCAGTATTTT.

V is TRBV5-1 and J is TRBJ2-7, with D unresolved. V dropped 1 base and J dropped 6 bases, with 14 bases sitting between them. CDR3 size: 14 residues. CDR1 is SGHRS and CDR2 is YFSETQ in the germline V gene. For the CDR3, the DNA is TGCGCCAGCAGCTTGCCCCAGGTGAACACCGAGCAGTACTTC. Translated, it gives CASSLPQVNTEQYF.